This T cell receptor (beta chain) was sequenced for a study of T cell clones after liver transplantation (dated by TCRdb to the late 2010s). Describing the broader study: The samples were obtained from ITN030ST, a randomized trial that attempted immunosuppression withdrawal within 2 years after liver transplantation. Donor-reactive T cell clones were identified by TCRbeta sequencing after a pre-transplant mixed lymphocyte reaction and then tracked in post-transplant blood. Third party-reactive TCRbeta sequences from pre-transplant MLRs were also identified as an antigen-independent comparator for donor-reactive sequences. Of the eight recipients, a few were HCV-positive, while the remaining recipients had been transplanted for non-autoimmune, non-viral indications. The subjects received no induction therapy and were kept on standard immunosuppression until randomization at 12-24 months post-transplant. Tolerance was defined as complete immunosuppression withdrawal for at least one year with no rise in liver enzymes beyond twice the upper limit of normal. Blood samples were taken pre-transplant, pre-randomization before withdrawal, and post-randomization after full withdrawal or failed withdrawal. Of the 8 liver transplant recipients making up the studied cohort, 3 were classified as tolerant and 5 as non-tolerant.

Summary of the overall study and its limitations: After accounting for repertoire turnover, donor-reactive detection was significantly reduced in 7 of 8 subjects for CD4 and 8 of 8 for CD8. Because allograft tissue specimens were not available, migration of donor-reactive T cells into the graft, rather than deletion, may have occurred. In 5 of 8 subjects, circulating donor-reactive CD4 TCRbeta sequences decreased significantly after transplant, regardless of tolerance or HCV status. The conclusions were preliminary, being limited by small, heterogeneous patient numbers and by non-standardized post-transplant time points. In a couple of subjects, low numbers of available donor cells limited the measurable donor-reactive repertoire. The decline in donor-reactive sequences exceeded the decline in third party-reactive sequences, suggesting partial antigen-specific deletion that was unrelated to withdrawal success.

V has 3 bases trimmed and J has 3 bases trimmed; junction bases matching no gene number 9. Including cysteine and phenylalanine, the CDR3 has 16 amino acids. Just the 48-base CDR3 DNA is kept, in frame starting at base 1. As encoded in the germline V gene (reference sequence), CDR1 is MNHEY while CDR2 is SMNVEV. Frozen genomic DNA underwent high-throughput TCRbeta CDR3 sequencing by immunoSEQ, including PCR amplification, mapping, bias correction and internal controls. Per the original workflow: Only productive rearrangements were retained, and each unique TCRbeta sequence was defined by its CDR3 nucleotide sequence together with its V and J gene. For classification of a sequence as donor-reactive, at least 5-fold expansion in CFSE-low cells relative to unstimulated pre-transplant cells and a frequency of at least 0.01% were required. Minimum frequency thresholds were set for each subject on the basis of the unstimulated sample with the lowest template count, so that a detection power of at least 90% was ensured. Jensen-Shannon divergence between the top 1000 TCRbeta sequences post- versus pre-transplant served as the measure of repertoire turnover. Changes in detection of donor-reactive sequences were tested with two-sided Fisher's exact tests. TCRdb took over this immuneACCESS table, retaining in-frame rearrangements with V and J assigned. Such tables are incomplete; in checked studies, under half of the missing clones stem from an unresolved V gene, and the remainder is unexplained. That table furnishes V, J and clone size, whereas the DNA furnished D and trimming. The sample yields 55,000 to 80,000 clones; more than 90% were counted once. The ten largest clones capture roughly 2.6% of the sample.

About this clone itself: It has no known antigen specificity. No much larger clone exists at a distance of one base, and base qualities are not known.

The time point label on this specimen signifies: pre-transplant. Thawed unstimulated PBMCs were stained for CD3, CD4 and CD8 and FACS-sorted into CD3+CD4+ and CD3+CD8+ populations. Randomization to immunosuppression withdrawal applied to every one of the 8 studied subjects. The Qiagen DNeasy Blood and Tissue Kit was used for genomic DNA isolation. The V and J segments used are TRBV27 and TRBJ2-7, with 9 bases aligning to TRBD2. The sample in question was CD4+ T cells from blood, obtained before liver transplant. The TCR was taken from a human donor who received a liver transplant. The CDR3 reads CASSFGGREGFYEQYF. At the DNA level, the sequence is TGTGCCAGCAGTTTTGGGGGGCGGGAGGGCTTCTACGAGCAGTACTTC.